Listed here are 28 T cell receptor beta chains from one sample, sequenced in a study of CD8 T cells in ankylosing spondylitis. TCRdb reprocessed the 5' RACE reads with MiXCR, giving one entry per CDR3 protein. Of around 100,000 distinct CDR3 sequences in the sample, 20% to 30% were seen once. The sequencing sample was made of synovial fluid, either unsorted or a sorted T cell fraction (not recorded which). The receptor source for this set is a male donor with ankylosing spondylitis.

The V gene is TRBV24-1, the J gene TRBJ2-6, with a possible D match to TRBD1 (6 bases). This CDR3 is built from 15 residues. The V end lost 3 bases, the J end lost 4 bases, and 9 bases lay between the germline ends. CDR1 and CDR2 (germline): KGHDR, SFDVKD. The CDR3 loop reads CATSDQGSGANVLTF. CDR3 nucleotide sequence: TGTGCCACCAGTGATCAGGGGTCCGGGGCCAACGTCCTGACTTTC.

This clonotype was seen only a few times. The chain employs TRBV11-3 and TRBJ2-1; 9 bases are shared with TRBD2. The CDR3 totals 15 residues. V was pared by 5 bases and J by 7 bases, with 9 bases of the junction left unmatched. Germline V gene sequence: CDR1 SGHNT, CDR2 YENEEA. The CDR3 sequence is CASSVPGLASNEQFF. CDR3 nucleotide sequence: TGTGCCAGCAGCGTCCCGGGACTAGCTTCTAATGAGCAGTTCTTC.

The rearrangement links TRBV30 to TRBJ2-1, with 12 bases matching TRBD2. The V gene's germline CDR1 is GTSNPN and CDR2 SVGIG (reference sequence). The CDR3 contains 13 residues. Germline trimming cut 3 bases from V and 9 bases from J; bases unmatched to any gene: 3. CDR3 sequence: CAWRTSGSGEQFF. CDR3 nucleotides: TGTGCCTGGAGGACTAGCGGGAGTGGTGAGCAGTTCTTC.

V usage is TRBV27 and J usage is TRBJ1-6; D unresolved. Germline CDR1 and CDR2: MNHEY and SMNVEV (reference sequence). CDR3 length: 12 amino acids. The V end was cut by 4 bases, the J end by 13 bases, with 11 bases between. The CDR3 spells CASSSPPMPLHF. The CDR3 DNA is TGTGCCAGCAGTTCTCCCCCCATGCCCCTCCACTTT.

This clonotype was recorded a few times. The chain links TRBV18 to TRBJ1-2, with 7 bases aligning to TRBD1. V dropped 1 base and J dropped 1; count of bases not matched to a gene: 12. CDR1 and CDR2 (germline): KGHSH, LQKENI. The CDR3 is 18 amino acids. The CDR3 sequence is CASSPLSGQEGRNYGYTF. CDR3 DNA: TGTGCCAGCTCACCACTTTCAGGACAGGAAGGCCGTAACTATGGCTACACCTTC.

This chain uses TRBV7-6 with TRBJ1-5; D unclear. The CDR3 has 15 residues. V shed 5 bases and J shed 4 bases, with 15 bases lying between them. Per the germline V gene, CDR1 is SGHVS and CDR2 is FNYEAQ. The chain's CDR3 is CASSPQEGENQPQHF. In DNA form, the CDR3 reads TGTGCCAGCAGCCCGCAGGAGGGTGAGAATCAGCCCCAGCATTTT.

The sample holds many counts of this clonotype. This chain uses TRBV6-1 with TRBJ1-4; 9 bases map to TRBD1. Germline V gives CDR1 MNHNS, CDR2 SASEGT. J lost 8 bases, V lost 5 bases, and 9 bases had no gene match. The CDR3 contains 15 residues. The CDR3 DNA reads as TGTGCCAGCAGTCTGCGGACAGGGGTTGGAGAAAAACTGTTTTTT. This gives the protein CASSLRTGVGEKLFF.

The CDR3: CASRDLAAGTDTQYF. DNA of the CDR3: TGTGCCAGTAGAGACCTCGCCGCGGGCACAGATACGCAGTATTTT. The gene calls are TRBV19 and TRBJ2-3, with unresolved D. Germline V gene lookup returns CDR1 LNHDA and CDR2 SQIVND (reference sequence). This CDR3 is 15 amino acids long. V was pared by 6 bases and J by 1 base, with 14 bases between.

The CDR3 DNA reads TGTGCCAGCAGCTTGGACAGGGGGATCGGGGAGCTGTTTTTT. Protein product: CASSLDRGIGELFF. The rearrangement uses TRBV7-7 and TRBJ2-2, with 10 bases fitting TRBD1. Germline V gives CDR1 SSHAT, CDR2 FNYEAQ (reference sequence). The V segment lost 3 bases and the J segment 7 bases; nucleotides outside the gene matches: 2. The CDR3 has 14 residues.

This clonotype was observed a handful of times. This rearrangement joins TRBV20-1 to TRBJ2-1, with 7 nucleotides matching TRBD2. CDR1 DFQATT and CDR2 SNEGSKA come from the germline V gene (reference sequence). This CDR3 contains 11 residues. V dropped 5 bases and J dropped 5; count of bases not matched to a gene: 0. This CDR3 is CSAGRDNEQFF. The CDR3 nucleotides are TGCAGTGCTGGGAGGGACAATGAGCAGTTCTTC.

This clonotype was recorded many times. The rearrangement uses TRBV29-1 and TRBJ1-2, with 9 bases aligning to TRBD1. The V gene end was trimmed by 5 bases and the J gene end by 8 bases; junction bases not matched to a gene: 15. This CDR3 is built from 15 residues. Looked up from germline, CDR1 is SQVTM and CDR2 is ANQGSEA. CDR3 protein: CSVWSSGTGRSGYTF. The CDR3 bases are TGCAGCGTTTGGTCGTCGGGGACAGGGAGAAGCGGCTACACCTTC.

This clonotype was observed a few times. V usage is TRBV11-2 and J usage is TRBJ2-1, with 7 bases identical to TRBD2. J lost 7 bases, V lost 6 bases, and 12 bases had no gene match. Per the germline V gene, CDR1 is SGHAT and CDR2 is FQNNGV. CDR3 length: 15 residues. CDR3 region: CASRQKAGIGNEQFF. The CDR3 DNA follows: TGTGCCAGCAGGCAGAAAGCGGGAATAGGGAATGAGCAGTTCTTC.

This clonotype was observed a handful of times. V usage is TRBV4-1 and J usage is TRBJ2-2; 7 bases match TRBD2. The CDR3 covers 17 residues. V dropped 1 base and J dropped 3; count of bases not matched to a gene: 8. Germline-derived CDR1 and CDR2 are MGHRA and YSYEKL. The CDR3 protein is CASSQVAGLADTGELFF. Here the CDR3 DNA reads TGCGCCAGCAGCCAAGTGGCGGGGCTAGCGGACACCGGGGAGCTGTTTTTT.

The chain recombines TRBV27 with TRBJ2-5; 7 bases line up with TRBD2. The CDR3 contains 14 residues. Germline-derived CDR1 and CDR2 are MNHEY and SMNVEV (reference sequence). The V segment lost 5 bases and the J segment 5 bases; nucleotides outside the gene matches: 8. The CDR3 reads CASSTRGRGETQYF. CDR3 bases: TGTGCCAGCAGTACCCGCGGGAGAGGCGAGACCCAGTACTTC.

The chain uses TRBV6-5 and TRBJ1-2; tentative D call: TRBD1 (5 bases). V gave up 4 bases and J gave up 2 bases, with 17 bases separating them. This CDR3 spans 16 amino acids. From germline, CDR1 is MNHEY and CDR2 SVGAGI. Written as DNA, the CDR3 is TGTGCCAGCAGTTCCAGACCTACAGGAATAAACTATGGCTACACCTTC. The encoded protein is CASSSRPTGINYGYTF.

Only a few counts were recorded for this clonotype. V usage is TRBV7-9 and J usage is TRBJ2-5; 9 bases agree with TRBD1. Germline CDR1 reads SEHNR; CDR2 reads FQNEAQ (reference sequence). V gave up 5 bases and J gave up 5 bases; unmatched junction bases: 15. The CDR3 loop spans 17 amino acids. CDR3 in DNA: TGTGCCAGCAGCCGAGCCGTCCAACAGGGGGCAGGGGAGACCCAGTACTTC. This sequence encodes CASSRAVQQGAGETQYF.

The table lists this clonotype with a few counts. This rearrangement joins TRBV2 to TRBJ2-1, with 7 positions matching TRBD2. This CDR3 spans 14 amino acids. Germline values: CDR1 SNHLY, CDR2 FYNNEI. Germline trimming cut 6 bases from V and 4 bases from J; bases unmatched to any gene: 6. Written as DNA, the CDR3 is TGTGCCAGCAGAGGTAGCGGGCCGTACAATGAGCAGTTCTTC. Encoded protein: CASRGSGPYNEQFF.

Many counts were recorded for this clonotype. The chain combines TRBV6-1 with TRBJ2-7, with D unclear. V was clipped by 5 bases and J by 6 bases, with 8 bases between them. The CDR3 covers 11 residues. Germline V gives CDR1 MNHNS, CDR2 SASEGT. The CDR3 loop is CASSLVGEQYV. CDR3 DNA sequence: TGTGCCAGCAGTCTCGTAGGCGAGCAGTACGTC.

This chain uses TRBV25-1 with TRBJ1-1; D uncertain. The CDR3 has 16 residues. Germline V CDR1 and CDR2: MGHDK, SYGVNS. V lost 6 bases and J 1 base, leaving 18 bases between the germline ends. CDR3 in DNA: TGTGCCAGCAGCCCCGGCGCGGGGAGGCGGAACACTGAAGCTTTCTTT. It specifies CASSPGAGRRNTEAFF.

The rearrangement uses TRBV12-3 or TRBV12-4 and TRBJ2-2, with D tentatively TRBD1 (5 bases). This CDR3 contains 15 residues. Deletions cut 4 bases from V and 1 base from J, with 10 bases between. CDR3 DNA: TGTGCCAGCAGTTCGACAGTTTTGAACACCGGGGAGCTGTTTTTT. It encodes CASSSTVLNTGELFF.

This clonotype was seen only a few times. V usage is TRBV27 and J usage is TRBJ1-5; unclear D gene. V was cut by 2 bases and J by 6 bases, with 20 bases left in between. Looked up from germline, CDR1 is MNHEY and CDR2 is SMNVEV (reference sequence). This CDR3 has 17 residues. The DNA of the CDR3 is TGTGCCAGCAGTTTACTAGCCGGGAGGGTAGAAGGTCAGCCCCAGCATTTT. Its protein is CASSLLAGRVEGQPQHF.

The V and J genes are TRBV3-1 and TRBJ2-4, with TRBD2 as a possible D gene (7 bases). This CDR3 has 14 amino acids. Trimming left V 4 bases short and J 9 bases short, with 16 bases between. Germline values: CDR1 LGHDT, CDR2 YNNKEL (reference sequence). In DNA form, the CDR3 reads TGTGCCAGCAGCCTGCAGGGAGGGGGTAGCATTCAGTACTTC. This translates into CASSLQGGGSIQYF. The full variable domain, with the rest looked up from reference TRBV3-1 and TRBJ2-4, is DTAVSQTPKYLVTQMGNDKSIKCEQNLGHDTMYWYKQDSKKFLKIMFSYNNKELIINETVPNRFSPKSPDKAHLNLHINSLELGDSAVYFCASSLQGGGSIQYFGAGTRLSVL.

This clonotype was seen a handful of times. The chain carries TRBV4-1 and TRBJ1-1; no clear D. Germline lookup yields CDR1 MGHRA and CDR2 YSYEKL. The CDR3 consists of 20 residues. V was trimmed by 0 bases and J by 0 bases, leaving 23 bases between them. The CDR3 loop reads CASSQDGSTSRKSLNTEAFF. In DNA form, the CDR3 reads TGCGCCAGCAGCCAAGATGGAAGTACAAGCAGAAAATCCTTGAACACTGAAGCTTTCTTT.

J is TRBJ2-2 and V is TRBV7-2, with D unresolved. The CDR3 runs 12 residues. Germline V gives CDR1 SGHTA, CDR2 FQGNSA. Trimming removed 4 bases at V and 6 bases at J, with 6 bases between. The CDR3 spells CASSSRPGELFF. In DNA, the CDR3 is TGTGCCAGCAGCTCCCGCCCCGGGGAGCTGTTTTTT.

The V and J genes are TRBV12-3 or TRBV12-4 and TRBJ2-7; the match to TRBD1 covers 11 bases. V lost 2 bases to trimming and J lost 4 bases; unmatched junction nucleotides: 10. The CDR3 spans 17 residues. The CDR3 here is CASSLTLPGQGAYEQYF. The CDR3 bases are TGTGCCAGCAGTTTAACCCTTCCCGGACAGGGGGCTTACGAGCAGTACTTC.

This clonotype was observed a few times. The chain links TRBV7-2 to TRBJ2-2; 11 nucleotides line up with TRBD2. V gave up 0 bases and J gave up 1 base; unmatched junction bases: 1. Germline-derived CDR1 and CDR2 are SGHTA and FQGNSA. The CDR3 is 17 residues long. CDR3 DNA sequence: TGTGCCAGCAGCTTAGCTAGCGGGGGGGGGAACACCGGGGAGCTGTTTTTT. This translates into CASSLASGGGNTGELFF.

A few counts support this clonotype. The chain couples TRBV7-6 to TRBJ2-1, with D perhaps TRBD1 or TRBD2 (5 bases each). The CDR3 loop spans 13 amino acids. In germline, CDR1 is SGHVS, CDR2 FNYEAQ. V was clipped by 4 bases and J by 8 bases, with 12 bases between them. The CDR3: CASSSGRGDEQFF. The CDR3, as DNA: TGTGCCAGCAGCTCTGGAAGAGGGGATGAGCAGTTCTTC.

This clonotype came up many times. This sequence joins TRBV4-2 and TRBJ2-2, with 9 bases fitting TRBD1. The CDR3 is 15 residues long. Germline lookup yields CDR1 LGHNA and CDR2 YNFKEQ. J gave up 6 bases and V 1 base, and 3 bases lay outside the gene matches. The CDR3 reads CASSQGTGDAGELFF. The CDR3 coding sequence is TGTGCCAGCAGCCAAGGGACAGGGGACGCCGGGGAGCTGTTTTTT.